Ten or more counts support the clone carrying this T cell receptor (beta chain). The target antigen is unknown. The sample is drawn from a study of neurological immune-mediated disorders. The study's findings and limits: HTLV-1-associated myelopathy had the most TCR clonal expansion, whereas multiple sclerosis had the least (lower than in healthy controls).

CDR1 is SEHNR and CDR2 is FQNEAQ in the germline V gene (reference sequence). The CDR3 length is 15 residues. The V gene end was trimmed by 5 bases and the J gene end by 5 bases; junction bases not matched to a gene: 7. The cDNA was synthesized by 5'RACE incorporating 10-nucleotide random UMIs. A single run covered 15-18 subjects with over 160 million TCR-beta sequences. TCRdb called the 5' RACE reads again in MiXCR, with one record for every CDR3 protein. The sample shows 84,000 or so distinct CDR3 sequences, approximately 10% of them seen only once. This TCR derives from a man aged 40-55 years in good health. Sequenced: PBMCs. The chain carries TRBV7-9 and TRBJ2-7; 12 nucleotides line up with TRBD1. The CDR3 reads CASSPGDRGRHEQYF. DNA for the CDR3: TGTGCCAGCAGCCCGGGGGACAGGGGGCGGCACGAGCAGTACTTC.